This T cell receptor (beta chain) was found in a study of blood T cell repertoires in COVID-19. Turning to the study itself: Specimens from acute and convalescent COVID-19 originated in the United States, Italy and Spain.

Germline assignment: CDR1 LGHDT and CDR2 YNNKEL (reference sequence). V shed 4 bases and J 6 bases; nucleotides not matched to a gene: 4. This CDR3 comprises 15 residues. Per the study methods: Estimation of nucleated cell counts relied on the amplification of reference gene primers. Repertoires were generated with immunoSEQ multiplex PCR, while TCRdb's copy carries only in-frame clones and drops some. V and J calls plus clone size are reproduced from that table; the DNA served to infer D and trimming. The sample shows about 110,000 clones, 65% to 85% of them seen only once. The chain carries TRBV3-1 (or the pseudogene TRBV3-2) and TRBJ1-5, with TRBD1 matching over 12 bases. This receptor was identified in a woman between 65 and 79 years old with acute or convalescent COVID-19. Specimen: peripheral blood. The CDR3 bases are TGTGCCAGCAGCCCCGGGACAGGGGGCGGTCAGCCCCAGCATTTT. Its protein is CASSPGTGGGQPQHF.